These T cell receptor beta chains were read from a single sample in a study of T-cell reconstitution after alpha-beta-depleted transplantation in children. One entry per CDR3 protein results from TCRdb running MiXCR on the PCR reads. Of approximately 980,000 distinct CDR3 sequences in the sample, around 30% are singletons; the top ten hold over 25%. Sequenced material: PBMCs, mostly from graft donor cells, taken 360 days after TCRalphabeta/CD19-depleted stem cell transplant. Every receptor here comes from a boy in the first two years of life who had a stem cell transplant for SCID, so the T cells may come from the graft donor. CDR3s include the opening cysteine and the closing phenylalanine or tryptophan. The D gene is left open where the match is weak. Clone size is not always given. Where it is, it says once, few, many or a class for expanded clones.

v_gene	d_gene	abundance	j_gene	len	CDR3aa	CDR3nt
TRBV7-8	TRBD2	-	TRBJ2-1	16	CASSLGTSGDLGEQFF	TGTGCCAGCAGCCTTGGGACTAGCGGTGATCTTGGTGAGCAGTTCTTC
TRBV7-2	-	-	TRBJ1-1	15	CASSLAGGEFGAAFF	TGTGCCAGCAGCTTAGCGGGGGGTGAATTCGGGGCGGCTTTCTTT
TRBV4-1	-	few	TRBJ2-7	14	CASSQEGASYEQYF	TGCGCCAGCAGCCAAGAAGGGGCCTCCTACGAGCAGTACTTC
TRBV30	-	-	TRBJ2-7	14	CARGGGGGMYEQYF	TGTGCCCGGGGAGGAGGAGGGGGCATGTACGAGCAGTACTTC
TRBV6-1	TRBD1	few	TRBJ1-2	16	CASSRGTGGPYYGYTF	TGTGCCAGCAGCCGTGGGACAGGGGGCCCGTACTATGGCTACACCTTC
TRBV18	TRBD1	-	TRBJ2-7	14	CASSQGTATYEQYF	TGTGCCAGCTCACAAGGGACAGCCACGTACGAGCAGTACTTC
TRBV10-3	-	-	TRBJ1-4	16	CAISVGPGTKGEKLFF	TGTGCCATCAGTGTTGGTCCCGGGACCAAAGGGGAAAAACTGTTTTTT
TRBV14	-	few	TRBJ1-2	12	CASSQREHGYTF	TGTGCCAGCAGCCAAAGGGAACATGGCTACACCTTC
TRBV7-9	-	many	TRBJ2-2	12	CASSLDSGELFF	TGCGCCAGCAGCTTGGATTCCGGGGAGCTGTTTTTT
TRBV5-1	-	-	TRBJ2-1	17	CASSWGDSLSSYNEQFF	TGCGCCAGCAGCTGGGGGGACAGTTTGAGCTCCTACAATGAGCAGTTCTTC
TRBV29-1	-	-	TRBJ2-7	14	CSVVGGPASYEQYF	TGCAGCGTTGTGGGGGGGCCGGCCTCCTACGAGCAGTACTTC
TRBV4-3	-	-	TRBJ2-5	14	CASSQDPFLETQYF	TGCGCCAGCAGCCAAGATCCCTTTTTGGAGACCCAGTACTTC
TRBV11-3	-	-	TRBJ2-1	15	CASRVQIGPYNEQFF	TGTGCCAGCAGGGTGCAGATTGGGCCCTACAATGAGCAGTTCTTC
TRBV6-1	TRBD2	-	TRBJ2-7	14	CASTRAGTSYEQYF	TGTGCCAGCACCCGAGCGGGGACGTCCTACGAGCAGTACTTC
TRBV29-1	TRBD2	few	TRBJ2-5	14	CSASGGANPETQYF	TGCAGCGCTAGCGGGGGGGCCAATCCCGAGACCCAGTACTTC
TRBV9	-	-	TRBJ2-1	14	CASSVTDPYNEQFF	TGTGCCAGCAGCGTAACTGACCCTTACAATGAGCAGTTCTTC